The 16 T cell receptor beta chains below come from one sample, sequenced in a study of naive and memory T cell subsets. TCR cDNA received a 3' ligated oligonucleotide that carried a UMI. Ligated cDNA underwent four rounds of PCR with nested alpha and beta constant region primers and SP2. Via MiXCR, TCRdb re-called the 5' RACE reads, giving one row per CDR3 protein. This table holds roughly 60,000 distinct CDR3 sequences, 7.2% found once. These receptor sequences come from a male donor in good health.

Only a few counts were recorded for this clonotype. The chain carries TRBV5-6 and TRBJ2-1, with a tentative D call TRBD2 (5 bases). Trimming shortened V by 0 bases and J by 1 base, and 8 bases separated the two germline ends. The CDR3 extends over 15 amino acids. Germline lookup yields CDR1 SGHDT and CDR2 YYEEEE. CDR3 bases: TGTGCCAGCAGCTTGGCGGAGGTTTCCTACAATGAGCAGTTCTTC. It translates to CASSLAEVSYNEQFF. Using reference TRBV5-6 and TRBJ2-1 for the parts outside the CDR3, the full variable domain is DAGVTQSPTHLIKTRGQQVTLRCSPKSGHDTVSWYQQALGQGPQFIFQYYEEEERQRGNFPDRFSGHQFPNYSSELNVNALLLGDSALYLCASSLAEVSYNEQFFGPGTRLTVL.

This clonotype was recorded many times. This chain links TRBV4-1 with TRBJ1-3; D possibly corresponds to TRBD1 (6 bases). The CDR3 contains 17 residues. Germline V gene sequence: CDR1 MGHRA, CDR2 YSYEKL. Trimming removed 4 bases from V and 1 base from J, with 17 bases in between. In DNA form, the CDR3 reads TGCGCCAGCAGCCTTTCAATCCGGGACATATCTGGAAACACCATATATTTT. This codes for CASSLSIRDISGNTIYF.

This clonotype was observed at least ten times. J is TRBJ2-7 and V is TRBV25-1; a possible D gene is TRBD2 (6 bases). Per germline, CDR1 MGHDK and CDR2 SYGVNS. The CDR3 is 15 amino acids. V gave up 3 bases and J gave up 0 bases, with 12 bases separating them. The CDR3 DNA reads TGTGCCAGCAGTGACCGGGACTTTCTCTCCTACGAGCAGTACTTC. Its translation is CASSDRDFLSYEQYF.

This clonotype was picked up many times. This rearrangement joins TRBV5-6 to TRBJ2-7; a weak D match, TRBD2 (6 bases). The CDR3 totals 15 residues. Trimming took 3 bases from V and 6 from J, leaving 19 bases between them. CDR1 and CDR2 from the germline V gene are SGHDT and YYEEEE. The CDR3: CASSSRAAGWGEQYF. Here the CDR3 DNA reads TGTGCCAGCAGCTCGAGGGCGGCGGGATGGGGCGAGCAGTACTTC.

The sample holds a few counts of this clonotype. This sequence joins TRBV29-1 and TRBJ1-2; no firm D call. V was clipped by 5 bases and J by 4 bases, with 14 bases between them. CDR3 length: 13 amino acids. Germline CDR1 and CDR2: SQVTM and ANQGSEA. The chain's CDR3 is CSVSSPRSYGYTF. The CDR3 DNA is TGCAGCGTTAGTAGTCCTAGGAGCTATGGCTACACCTTC.

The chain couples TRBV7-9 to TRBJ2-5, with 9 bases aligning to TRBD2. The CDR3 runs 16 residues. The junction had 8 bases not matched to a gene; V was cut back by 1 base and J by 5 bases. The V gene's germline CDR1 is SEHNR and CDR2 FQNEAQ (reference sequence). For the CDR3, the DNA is TGTGCCAGCAGCTTAGACTTAGCGGGAGATCAGGAGACCCAGTACTTC. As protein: CASSLDLAGDQETQYF.

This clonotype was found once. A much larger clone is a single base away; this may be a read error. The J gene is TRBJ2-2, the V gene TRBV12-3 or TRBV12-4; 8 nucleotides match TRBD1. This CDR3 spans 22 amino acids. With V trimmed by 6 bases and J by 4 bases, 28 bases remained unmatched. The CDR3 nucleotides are TGTGCCAGCAGCCTCTTCGACAGGGGATTACCCGCCCGGCACGCGATCACCGGGGAGCTGTTTTTT. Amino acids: CASSLFDRGLPARHAITGELFF.

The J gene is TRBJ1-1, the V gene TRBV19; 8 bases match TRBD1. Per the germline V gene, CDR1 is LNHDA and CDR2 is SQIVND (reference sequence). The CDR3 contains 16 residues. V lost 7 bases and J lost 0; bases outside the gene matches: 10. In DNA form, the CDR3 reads TGTGCCAGTATGTGGGGACAGGTCACGATGAACACTGAAGCTTTCTTT. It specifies CASMWGQVTMNTEAFF.

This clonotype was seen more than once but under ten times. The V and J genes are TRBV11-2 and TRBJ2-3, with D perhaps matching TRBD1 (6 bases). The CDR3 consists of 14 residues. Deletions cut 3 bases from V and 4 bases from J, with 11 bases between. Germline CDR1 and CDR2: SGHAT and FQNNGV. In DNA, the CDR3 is TGTGCCAGCAGCTTTGAGGGGGTAGCAGATACGCAGTATTTT. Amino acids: CASSFEGVADTQYF.

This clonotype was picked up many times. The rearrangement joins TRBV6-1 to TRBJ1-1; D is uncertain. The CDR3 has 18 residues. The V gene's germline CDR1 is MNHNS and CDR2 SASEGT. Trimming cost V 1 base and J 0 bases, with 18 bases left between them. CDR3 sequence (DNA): TGTGCCAGCAGTGAAGATTGGGAGATGGGCTATATGAACACTGAAGCTTTCTTT. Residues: CASSEDWEMGYMNTEAFF.

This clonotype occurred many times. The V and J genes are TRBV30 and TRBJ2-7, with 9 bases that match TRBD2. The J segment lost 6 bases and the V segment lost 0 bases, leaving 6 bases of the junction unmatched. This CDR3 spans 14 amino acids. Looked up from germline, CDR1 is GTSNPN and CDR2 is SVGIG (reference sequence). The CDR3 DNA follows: TGTGCCTGGAGTGTTAGCGGGGGTGGTGCCGAGCAGTACTTC. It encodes CAWSVSGGGAEQYF.

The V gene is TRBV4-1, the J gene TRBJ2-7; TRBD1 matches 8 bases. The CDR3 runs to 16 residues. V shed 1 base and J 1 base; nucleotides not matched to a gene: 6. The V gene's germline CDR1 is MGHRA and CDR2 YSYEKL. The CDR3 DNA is TGCGCCAGCAGCCAAGCGGTGACAGGGGCTTCCTACGAGCAGTACTTC. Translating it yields CASSQAVTGASYEQYF.

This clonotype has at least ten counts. The CDR3 region is CASSLLADLRGAQYF. The CDR3 nucleotides are TGTGCCAGCAGTTTACTAGCAGACCTCCGTGGGGCCCAGTACTTC. This sequence joins TRBV12-3 or TRBV12-4 and TRBJ2-5; TRBD2 might be the D (5 bases). Trimming removed 2 bases from V and 9 bases from J, with 19 bases in between. This CDR3 comprises 15 residues.

The CDR3 coding sequence is TGTGCCAGCAGTTACAATGACAGGGCGGTTGCTTTCTTT. It specifies CASSYNDRAVAFF. The V and J genes are TRBV27 and TRBJ1-1, with 7 bases that match TRBD1. The trim removed 4 bases at V and 11 bases at J, leaving 10 bases unmatched. Germline CDR1 reads MNHEY; CDR2 reads SMNVEV (reference sequence). This CDR3 spans 13 amino acids.

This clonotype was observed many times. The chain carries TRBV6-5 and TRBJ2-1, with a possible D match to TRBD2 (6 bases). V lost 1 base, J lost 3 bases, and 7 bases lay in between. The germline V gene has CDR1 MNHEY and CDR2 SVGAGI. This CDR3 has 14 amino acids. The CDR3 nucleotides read TGTGCCAGCAGTTACTTGGGGGGCTACAATGAGCAGTTCTTC. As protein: CASSYLGGYNEQFF.

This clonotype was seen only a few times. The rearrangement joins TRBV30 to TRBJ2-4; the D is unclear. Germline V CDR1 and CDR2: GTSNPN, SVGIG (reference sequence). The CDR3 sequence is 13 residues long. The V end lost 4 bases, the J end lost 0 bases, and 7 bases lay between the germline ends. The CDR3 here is CAWTGLAKNIQYF. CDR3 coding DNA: TGTGCCTGGACCGGCCTAGCCAAAAACATTCAGTACTTC.